The present TCR beta chain was sequenced within a study of T cells in Graves' hyperthyroidism and ophthalmopathy. General study results and limits: Ophthalmopathy was predicted by the model a median of 6.5 months ahead of onset. Among thyroid clonotypes expanded above 0.001, most also appeared in blood. Ophthalmopathy stood apart from stable hyperthyroidism in a 13 V-J model.

This CDR3 spans 15 amino acids. The germline V gene has CDR1 SGDLS and CDR2 YYNGEE. Trimming took off 3 bases at V and 1 base at J, with 13 bases between the two ends. Lactation, pregnancy, other autoimmune disease or uncontrolled infection led to exclusion of patients. The table lists this clonotype with many counts. The target antigen is unknown. RNA transcripts gave rise to amplified TCR beta CDR3 regions. HTBI primers were the set used in a first-round RT-PCR of the TCR CDR3. TCRdb re-analysed the multiplex PCR reads in MiXCR, keeping a single row per CDR3 protein. The sample comprises 190,000 or so distinct CDR3 sequences, approximately 20% of which are singletons, and around 43% rests with the top ten.

J is TRBJ2-5 and V is TRBV9; TRBD1 might be the D (6 bases). Specimen: blood. The clonotype originates from a man aged 35 to 55 with Graves' hyperthyroidism. The CDR3 region is CASSAPAGAQETQYF. The DNA of the CDR3 is TGTGCCAGCAGCGCGCCCGCAGGGGCCCAAGAGACCCAGTACTTC.